The present T cell receptor beta chain was sequenced within a study of blood T cell repertoires in COVID-19. Study details: The study drew acute and convalescent COVID-19 samples from the United States, Italy and Spain.

V gave up 0 bases and J gave up 4 bases; unmatched junction bases: 3. The length of the CDR3 is 15 residues. The germline V gene encodes CDR1 SGDLS and CDR2 YYNGEE. The repertoire was sequenced with immunoSEQ multiplex PCR; TCRdb's copy has only in-frame clones and lacks some. The sample has over 200,000 clones; about 94% are singletons. Input material: peripheral blood. This clonotype originated in a man aged 55 to 70 with COVID-19, enrolled during active disease. The V call is TRBV9, the J call TRBJ2-2, with TRBD2 identical over 7 bases. CDR3 amino acids: CASSVVGGSTGELFF. CDR3 DNA sequence: TGTGCCAGCAGCGTAGTTGGCGGGAGCACCGGGGAGCTGTTTTTT.